This TCR beta chain was recorded in a study of graft-versus-host responses after intestinal transplantation. Overall study context: Those transplanted obtained multivisceral, liver-intestinal, or isolated intestinal grafts. Anti-thymocyte globulin induction was given to all recipients, followed by tacrolimus and steroids for 2 to 4 years. Study observations and caveats: Clonal ratios of graft-versus-host to host-versus-graft in allografts were high for patients exhibiting graft-donor T cell macrochimerism. GvH clones were identified in recipient marrow, with some first appearing in ileum or blood.

Some clones are missing from TCRdb's copy, which holds only in-frame ones; the method was immunoSEQ multiplex PCR. The sample lists about 12,000 clones; 70% to 85% were seen once. CDR1 is MDHEN and CDR2 is SYDVKM in the germline V gene. V was trimmed by 5 bases and J by 1 base, leaving 8 bases between them. The CDR3 runs to 13 residues. Details on this clone: What it recognizes is unknown.

Sequencing was performed on PBMCs, taken around 310 days after intestinal transplant. The rearrangement uses TRBV28 and TRBJ1-1; the D gene is possibly TRBD1 (5 bases). The receptor's source is a human patient who received an intestinal transplant, so some T cells may come from the graft donor. In DNA, the CDR3 is TGTGCCAGCAGTAGACAGCAGAACACTGAAGCTTTCTTT. Translation gives CASSRQQNTEAFF.